What follows is one TCR beta chain and its context. The antigen remains unidentified. Generated by immunoSEQ multiplex PCR, the TCRdb table keeps only in-frame clones and is missing some. The sample contains some 50,000 clones, around 87% of which appear only once. This record belongs to a study of OX40 agonist ivuxolimab in advanced cancers. Study observations and caveats: Dosing at 0.1 to 3.0 mg/kg was accompanied by clonal expansion of CD4+ and CD8+ blood T cells by week 6. Normalized expansion of T-cell clones was also low for some nonresponders. Expanded peripheral T cell antigen specificity was not determined.

No patient had autoimmune disease or received systemic immunosuppression. Looked up from germline, CDR1 is MDHEN and CDR2 is SYDVKM. The CDR3 consists of 15 residues. V was clipped by 4 bases and J by 2 bases; unmatched bases: 6. The sequence derives from an adult with an advanced solid tumor such as melanoma, head and neck, liver or kidney cancer. V gene TRBV28 combines with J gene TRBJ2-7; 9 nucleotides line up with TRBD1. The source was CD4+ or CD8+ T cells sorted from blood, collected in a trial of the OX40 agonist ivuxolimab. DNA of the CDR3: TGTGCCAGCAGTTGGCCGGGACAGGGACCCTACGAGCAGTACTTC. Translation: CASSWPGQGPYEQYF.